The text below deals with one TCR beta chain. Its cognate antigen is unknown. These data are taken from a study of T cells in tumors after PD-1 blockade. Background on the study: Mean per blood sample: some 120,000 templates (24,679-257,772), around 34,000 unique clonotypes. Notes on the study in general: Some novel exhausted tumor clones appeared in pre-treatment blood, suggesting peripheral recruitment.

Tumor or blood genomic DNA was sequenced, with inputs of about 550 ng to 6,004 ng. Method: immunoSEQ multiplex PCR; TCRdb's copy keeps in-frame clones and lacks some. In the table there are 45,000 to 50,000 clones, roughly three quarters of which are singletons. Trimming left V 2 bases short and J 6 bases short, with 10 bases between. This CDR3 spans 13 amino acids. Germline CDR1 is SEHNR and CDR2 is FQNEAQ (reference sequence). This sample comprised PBMCs, obtained before anti-PD-1 therapy. The receptor was derived from a human donor with advanced basal cell or squamous cell carcinoma (not recorded which). The chain carries TRBV7-9 and TRBJ1-2; possibly TRBD1 for D (6 bases). CDR3 amino acids: CASSLRQDDGYTF. CDR3 bases: TGTGCCAGCAGCTTACGACAGGATGATGGCTACACCTTC.